Listed here is a single TCR beta chain. Its antigen is as yet unknown. The data were taken from a study of shared clonotypes between healthy human individuals. Profiling relied on immunoSEQ multiplex PCR, and the TCRdb table lists in-frame clones only, not all of them. The profile covers 700,000 or so clones, with approximately 79% appearing a single time and about 2% taken by the ten largest. Trimming took 6 bases from V and 4 from J, leaving 16 bases between them. This CDR3 comprises 15 residues. Germline CDR1 and CDR2: LNHDA and SQIVND (reference sequence). Whole-study results and caveats: Clonotypes which were not shared had lower generation probabilities than clonotypes that all four donors shared.

Sequencing input: memory CD4+ T cells sorted from blood. Subset described: CD45RA-negative fraction. This chain links TRBV19 with TRBJ2-1; D is perhaps TRBD1 (6 bases). This clonotype was sampled from a woman between 25 and 40 years old in good health. The CDR3 bases are TGTGCCAGTAGCCCGGACAGTCGTCTATACAATGAGCAGTTCTTC. This codes for CASSPDSRLYNEQFF.